This T cell receptor (beta chain) emerged from a study of Ad26.COV2.S vaccination and SARS-CoV-2 variants. Whole-study findings and limits: Total T cell responses may have been underestimated by the TCR breadth and depth analyses.

Notes on this clone: Its antigen is unknown.

V shed 4 bases and J 5 bases; nucleotides not matched to a gene: 11. This CDR3 comprises 17 residues. Per the germline V gene, CDR1 is SGHRS and CDR2 is YFSETQ. Using immunoSEQ multiplex PCR, the repertoire was profiled, and TCRdb retains in-frame clones only, with some absent. The sample shows 440,000 or so clones, less than 95% of them seen only once. The treatment was: roughly 20 received Ad26.COV2.S at low or high dose, single or two shots; about five received placebo; per-sample allocation not given. Day 63 following the first vaccine or placebo injection was when the samples were taken. The receptor's source is a person between 18 and 65 years old who received the Ad26.COV2.S COVID-19 vaccine or a placebo. The chain employs TRBV5-1 and TRBJ2-7; TRBD2 aligns across 14 bases. The specimen was peripheral blood, collected in a trial of Ad26.COV2.S vaccine versus placebo. In nucleotides, the CDR3 is TGCGCCAGCAGCCCCGGACTAGCGGGAGGCCCTACAGACGAGCAGTACTTC. Its protein is CASSPGLAGGPTDEQYF. The variable domain in full, with the rest retrieved from reference TRBV5-1 and TRBJ2-7, is KAGVTQTPRYLIKTRGQQVTLSCSPISGHRSVSWYQQTPGQGLQFLFEYFSETQRNKGNFPGRFSGRQFSNSRSEMNVSTLELGDSALYLCASSPGLAGGPTDEQYFGPGTRLTVT.